Sequencing of this TCR beta chain was carried out in a study of blood T cell repertoires in COVID-19. Overall study context: The study drew acute and convalescent COVID-19 samples from the United States, Italy and Spain.

Membership in each cohort depended on participant-reported clinical history. Recovered participants had two consecutive negative NP/OP PCR tests, healthcare professional clearance, or symptom resolution. Assay: immunoSEQ multiplex PCR; the TCRdb copy retains only in-frame clones and omits some. The table includes under 300,000 clones, 70% to 90% detected once. Per germline, CDR1 WSHSY and CDR2 SAAADI. Deletions cut 5 bases from V and 5 bases from J, with 15 bases between. The CDR3 totals 14 residues. The receptor comes from a woman between 45 and 65 years old who had recovered from COVID-19. The material sequenced was PBMCs or T cells enriched from blood (not recorded which). The chain combines TRBV10-2 with TRBJ1-2, with a tentative D call TRBD1 (6 bases). The CDR3 spells CASSLDRQKYGYTF. CDR3 bases: TGCGCCAGCAGTTTGGACAGACAGAAATATGGCTACACCTTC.